This entry describes one TCR beta chain. The CDR3 has 14 residues. Germline V gives CDR1 MNHEY, CDR2 SVGAGI. Trimming took off 1 base at V and 5 bases at J, with 11 bases between the two ends. This entry is derived from a study of blood T cell repertoires in COVID-19. In the study overall: T cells, B-cell-depleted T cells, or PBMCs provided the cDNA or gDNA that served as material.

The repertoire was sequenced with immunoSEQ multiplex PCR; TCRdb's copy has only in-frame clones and lacks some. In the table there are some 120,000 clones, 55% to 75% of which are singletons. The genes are TRBV6-5 and TRBJ1-1, with D possibly TRBD1 on 6 matching bases. This clonotype was sampled from a woman aged 65 to 85 with acute or convalescent COVID-19. Sample: peripheral blood. The CDR3 is CASSYWARGTEAFF. In DNA form, the CDR3 reads TGTGCCAGCAGTTACTGGGCGAGGGGGACTGAAGCTTTCTTT.